These 17 T cell receptor beta chains share one sample of origin, sequenced in a study of cytomegalovirus exposure and HLA in healthy donors. This PCR relied on a set of 60 Vbeta primers and 13 Jbeta primers. Clones were sequenced by immunoSEQ multiplex PCR, and TCRdb holds only the in-frame ones, with some missing. The sample has approximately 75,000 clones, 84% seen once. Sequencing input: PBMCs. These receptors all stem from a man between 70 and 80 years old in good health and CMV-seropositive.

The chain has TRBV7-6 and TRBJ2-1, with D hard to call. Germline V gene data show CDR1 as SGHVS and CDR2 as FNYEAQ. V lost 4 bases and J lost 6, with 16 bases in between. The CDR3 has 15 residues. The CDR3 spells CASSSSEGSINEQFF. The DNA of the CDR3 is TGTGCCAGCAGCTCCTCCGAAGGTAGCATCAATGAGCAGTTCTTC.

The V and J genes are TRBV11-2 and TRBJ2-5; 7 bases match TRBD1. The CDR3 sequence is 14 residues long. CDR1 SGHAT and CDR2 FQNNGV come from the germline V gene. Trimming at V came to 5 bases and at J to 1 base, leaving 4 bases not matched to a gene. CDR3 nucleotide sequence: TGTGCCAGCAGCCTCGGGACAGTCCAAGAGACCCAGTACTTC. It codes for CASSLGTVQETQYF.

This clone was observed once. This chain links TRBV5-1 with TRBJ2-1; 13 nucleotides match TRBD2. With 2 bases clipped from V and 9 bases from J, the junction kept 5 bases outside the gene matches. Looked up from germline, CDR1 is SGHRS and CDR2 is YFSETQ. The CDR3 contains 15 residues. Here the CDR3 reads CASSLLAGGPAEQFF. The CDR3, as DNA: TGCGCCAGCAGCTTACTAGCGGGAGGGCCGGCTGAGCAGTTCTTC.

This chain joins TRBV11-2 and TRBJ2-5; TRBD1 aligns across 9 bases. This CDR3 has 16 residues. V dropped 4 bases and J dropped 1; count of bases not matched to a gene: 7. Germline values: CDR1 SGHAT, CDR2 FQNNGV. CDR3 sequence: CASSSAGQGLQETQYF. The CDR3 coding sequence is TGTGCCAGCAGCTCGGCGGGACAGGGTCTCCAAGAGACCCAGTACTTC.

The V and J genes are TRBV6-1 and TRBJ2-5, with TRBD2 matching 7 bases. With the DNA end fitting TRBJ2-7 better, the J assignment may be wrong. The CDR3 contains 10 residues. Germline CDR1 MNHNS, CDR2 SASEGT. CDR3: CAGGVAEQYF. The CDR3 bases are TGTGCCGGGGGGGTCGCCGAGCAGTACTTC.

The rearrangement joins TRBV6-4 to TRBJ1-5, with D perhaps TRBD1 (6 bases). The CDR3 is 13 amino acids. Germline V gives CDR1 MRHNA, CDR2 SNTAGT. V was shortened by 3 bases and J by 4 bases, with 7 bases between the two germline ends. CDR3 region: CASSEQGNQPQHF. CDR3 in DNA: TGTGCCAGCAGTGAACAGGGTAATCAGCCCCAGCATTTT.

For the CDR3, the DNA is TGTGCCAGTACACACTCGGGACTAGCGGGAGGAGGTTCCTACAATGAGCAGTTCTTC. This gives the protein CASTHSGLAGGGSYNEQFF. The genes are TRBV19 and TRBJ2-1, with TRBD2 matching 15 bases. The length of the CDR3 is 19 residues. V was clipped by 7 bases and J by 1 base; unmatched bases: 11. The germline V gene encodes CDR1 LNHDA and CDR2 SQIVND (reference sequence).

This chain connects TRBV30 to TRBJ2-2; no firm D call. V lost 3 bases and J 4 bases, leaving 12 bases between the germline ends. Germline-derived CDR1 and CDR2 are GTSNPN and SVGIG (reference sequence). This CDR3 contains 14 residues. CDR3: CAWRIGVVTGELFF. The CDR3 region has the DNA TGTGCCTGGAGGATAGGAGTTGTCACCGGGGAGCTGTTTTTT.

The genes are TRBV28 and TRBJ2-7; 9 nucleotides agree with TRBD1. Germline loops: CDR1 MDHEN, CDR2 SYDVKM. The V segment lost 4 bases and the J segment 3 bases; nucleotides outside the gene matches: 7. There are 15 residues in the CDR3. CDR3 amino acids: CASSSYGTGHYEQYF. CDR3 nucleotide sequence: TGTGCCAGCAGTTCTTACGGGACAGGGCACTACGAGCAGTACTTC. Together with reference TRBV28 and TRBJ2-7, the CDR3 gives the full variable domain: DVKVTQSSRYLVKRTGEKVFLECVQDMDHENMFWYRQDPGLGLRLIYFSYDVKMKEKGDIPEGYSVSREKKERFSLILESASTNQTSMYLCASSSYGTGHYEQYFGPGTRLTVT.

The V call is TRBV11-3, the J call TRBJ2-1; TRBD2 agrees at 8 bases. V was pared by 5 bases and J by 10 bases, with 10 bases of the junction left unmatched. The CDR3 extends over 14 amino acids. Germline V CDR1 and CDR2: SGHNT, YENEEA. CDR3 region: CASSPGLARDEQFF. DNA of the CDR3: TGTGCCAGCAGCCCCGGACTAGCTCGGGACGAGCAGTTCTTC.

V is TRBV10-3 and J is TRBJ1-5, with 7 bases aligning to TRBD1. This CDR3 spans 13 amino acids. Germline V gene lookup returns CDR1 ENHRY and CDR2 SYGVKD. V trimming: 6 bases; J trimming: 5 bases; junction bases outside the gene matches: 4. The CDR3: CAISKQGHQPQHF. CDR3 nucleotides: TGTGCCATCAGCAAACAGGGGCATCAGCCCCAGCATTTT.

The V call is TRBV30, the J call TRBJ2-7; 7 bases agree with TRBD1. Trimming took 2 bases from V and 2 from J; bases not matched to a gene: 3. From germline, CDR1 is GTSNPN and CDR2 SVGIG (reference sequence). The CDR3 is 13 residues long. The CDR3 DNA follows: TGTGCCTGGAGTCGCGACAGGGCCTACGAGCAGTACGTC. It codes for CAWSRDRAYEQYV.

The V and J genes are TRBV10-3 and TRBJ2-7; 7 bases align to TRBD1. CDR1 is ENHRY and CDR2 is SYGVKD in the germline V gene. V gave up 11 bases and J gave up 6 bases; unmatched junction bases: 13. The CDR3 consists of 13 residues. This chain's CDR3 is CASTTGISSEQYF. Written as DNA, the CDR3 is TGTGCCTCAACGACAGGGATTTCAAGCGAGCAGTACTTC.

The V and J genes are TRBV5-1 and TRBJ2-1, with D perhaps TRBD1 (6 bases). Per germline, CDR1 SGHRS and CDR2 YFSETQ. With 4 bases removed from V and 9 bases from J, the gap between germline ends came to 17 bases. This CDR3 spans 14 amino acids. CDR3 DNA: TGCGCCAGCAGCAACGGACAGATTGTTGGTGAGCAGTTCTTC. It encodes CASSNGQIVGEQFF.

The gene calls are TRBV6-4 and TRBJ1-1; D is unresolved. Germline lookup yields CDR1 MRHNA and CDR2 SNTAGT. This CDR3 has 14 amino acids. V was pared by 2 bases and J by 1 base, with 8 bases between. CDR3 loop: CASSDTNRNTEAFF. The CDR3 region has the DNA TGTGCCAGCAGTGACACAAACCGGAACACTGAAGCTTTCTTT.

The chain carries TRBV7-6 and TRBJ1-6; perhaps TRBD1 as D (5 bases). The CDR3 has 16 amino acids. Germline CDR1 SGHVS, CDR2 FNYEAQ. The V gene lost 2 bases and the J gene lost 6 bases, with 14 bases spanning the gap. The CDR3 DNA reads as TGTGCCAGCAGCTTATCCGCGGGACCGATTAATTCACCCCTCCACTTT. It translates to CASSLSAGPINSPLHF.

The chain links TRBV7-2 to TRBJ2-7; D is uncertain. CDR3 length equals 13 residues. Trimming took off 0 bases at V and 7 bases at J, with 10 bases between the two ends. CDR1 SGHTA and CDR2 FQGNSA come from the germline V gene. The CDR3 protein is CASSLAILREQYF. The DNA for the CDR3 is TGTGCCAGCAGCTTAGCGATCCTTCGGGAGCAGTACTTC.